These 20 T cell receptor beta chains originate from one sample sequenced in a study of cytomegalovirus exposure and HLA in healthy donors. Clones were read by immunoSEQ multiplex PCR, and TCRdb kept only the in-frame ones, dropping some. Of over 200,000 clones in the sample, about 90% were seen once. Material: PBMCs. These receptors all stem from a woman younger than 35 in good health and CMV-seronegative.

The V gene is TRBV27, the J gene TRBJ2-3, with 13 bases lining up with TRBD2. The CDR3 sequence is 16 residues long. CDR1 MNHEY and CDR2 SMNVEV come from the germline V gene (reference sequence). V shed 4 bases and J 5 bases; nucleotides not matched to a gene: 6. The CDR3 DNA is TGTGCCAGCAGTTCACTAGCGGGAGGGCCGAGAGATACGCAGTATTTT. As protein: CASSSLAGGPRDTQYF.

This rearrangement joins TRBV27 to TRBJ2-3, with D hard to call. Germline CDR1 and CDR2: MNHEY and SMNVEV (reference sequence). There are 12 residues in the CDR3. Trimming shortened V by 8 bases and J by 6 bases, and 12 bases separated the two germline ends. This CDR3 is CASRSPRDTQYF. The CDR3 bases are TGTGCCAGCCGATCCCCCAGGGATACGCAGTATTTT.

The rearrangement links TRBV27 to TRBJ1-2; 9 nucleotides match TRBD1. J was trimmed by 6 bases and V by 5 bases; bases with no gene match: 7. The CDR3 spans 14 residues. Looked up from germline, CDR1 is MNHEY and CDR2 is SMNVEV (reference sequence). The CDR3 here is CASSARTGAHGYTF. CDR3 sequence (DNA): TGTGCCAGCAGTGCGAGGACAGGGGCACATGGCTACACCTTC.

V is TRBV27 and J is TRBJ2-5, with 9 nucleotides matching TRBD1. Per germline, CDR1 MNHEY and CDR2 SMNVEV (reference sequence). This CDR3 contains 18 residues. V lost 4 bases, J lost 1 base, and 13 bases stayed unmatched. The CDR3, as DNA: TGTGCCAGCAGTTATTCTCTGCGTAGGACAGGGGTCCAAGAGACCCAGTACTTC. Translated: CASSYSLRRTGVQETQYF.

CDR3 residues: CASRGQGTGAYEQYF. The CDR3 region has the DNA TGTGCCAGCAGGGGGCAAGGGACAGGGGCTTACGAGCAGTACTTC. The V gene is TRBV27, the J gene TRBJ2-7; 10 positions agree with TRBD1. V shed 6 bases and J 4 bases; nucleotides not matched to a gene: 9. This CDR3 region has 15 residues. Per the germline V gene, CDR1 is MNHEY and CDR2 is SMNVEV (reference sequence).

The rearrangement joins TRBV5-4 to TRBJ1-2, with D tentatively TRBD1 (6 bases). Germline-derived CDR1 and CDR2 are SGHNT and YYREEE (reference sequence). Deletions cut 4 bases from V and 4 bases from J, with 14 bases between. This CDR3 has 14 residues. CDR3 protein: CASSIQGWVYGYTF. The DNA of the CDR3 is TGTGCCAGCAGCATACAGGGTTGGGTCTATGGCTACACCTTC.

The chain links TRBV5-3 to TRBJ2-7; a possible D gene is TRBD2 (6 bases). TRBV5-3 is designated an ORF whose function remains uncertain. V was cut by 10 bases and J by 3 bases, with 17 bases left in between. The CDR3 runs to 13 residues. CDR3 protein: CAVGGAHYYEQYF. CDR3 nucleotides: TGTGCCGTGGGGGGAGCCCATTACTACGAGCAGTACTTC.

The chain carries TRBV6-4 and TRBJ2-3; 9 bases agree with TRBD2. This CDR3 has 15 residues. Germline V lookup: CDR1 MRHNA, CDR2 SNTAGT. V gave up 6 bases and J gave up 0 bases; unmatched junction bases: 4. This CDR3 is CASSLTSGSTDTQYF. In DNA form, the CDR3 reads TGTGCCAGCAGCCTCACTAGCGGGAGCACAGATACGCAGTATTTT.

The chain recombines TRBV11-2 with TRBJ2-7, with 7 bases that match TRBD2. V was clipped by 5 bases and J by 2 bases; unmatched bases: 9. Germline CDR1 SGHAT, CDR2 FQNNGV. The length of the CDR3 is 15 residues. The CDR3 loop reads CASSREAGYTYEQYF. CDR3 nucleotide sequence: TGTGCCAGCAGCCGTGAAGCGGGATACACCTACGAGCAGTACTTC.

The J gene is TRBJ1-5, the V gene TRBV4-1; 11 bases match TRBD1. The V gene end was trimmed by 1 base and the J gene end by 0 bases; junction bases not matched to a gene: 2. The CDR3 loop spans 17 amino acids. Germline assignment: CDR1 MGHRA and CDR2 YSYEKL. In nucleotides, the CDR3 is TGCGCCAGCAGCCAAGGGGGGACAGGGGGTAGCAATCAGCCCCAGCATTTT. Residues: CASSQGGTGGSNQPQHF.

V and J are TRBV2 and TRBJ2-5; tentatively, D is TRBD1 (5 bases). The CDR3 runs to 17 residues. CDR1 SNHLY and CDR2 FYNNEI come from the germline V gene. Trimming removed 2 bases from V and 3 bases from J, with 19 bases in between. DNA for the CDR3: TGTGCCAGCAGTGAATTATCTGTGGCAGGGTGGGAAGAGACCCAGTACTTC. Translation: CASSELSVAGWEETQYF.

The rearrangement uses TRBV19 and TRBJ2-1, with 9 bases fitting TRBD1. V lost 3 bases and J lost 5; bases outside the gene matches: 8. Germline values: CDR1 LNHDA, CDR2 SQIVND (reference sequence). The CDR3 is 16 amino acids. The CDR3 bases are TGTGCCAGTAGTATTGGCCGGGACAGGGCTCACAATGAGCAGTTCTTC. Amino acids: CASSIGRDRAHNEQFF.

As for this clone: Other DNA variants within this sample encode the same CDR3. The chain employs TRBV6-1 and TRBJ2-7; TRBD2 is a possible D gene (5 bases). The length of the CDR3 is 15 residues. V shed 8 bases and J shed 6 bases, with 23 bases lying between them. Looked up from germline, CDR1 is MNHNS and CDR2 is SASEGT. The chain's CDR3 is CASETKRAPSGEQYF. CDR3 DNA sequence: TGTGCCAGCGAAACGAAGAGGGCCCCATCTGGCGAGCAGTACTTC.

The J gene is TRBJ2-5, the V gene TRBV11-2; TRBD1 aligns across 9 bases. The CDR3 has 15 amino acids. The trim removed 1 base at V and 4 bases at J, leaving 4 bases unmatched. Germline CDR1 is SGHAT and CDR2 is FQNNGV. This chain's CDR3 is CASSLVGTGIETQYF. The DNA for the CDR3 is TGTGCCAGCAGCTTAGTGGGGACAGGGATAGAGACCCAGTACTTC.

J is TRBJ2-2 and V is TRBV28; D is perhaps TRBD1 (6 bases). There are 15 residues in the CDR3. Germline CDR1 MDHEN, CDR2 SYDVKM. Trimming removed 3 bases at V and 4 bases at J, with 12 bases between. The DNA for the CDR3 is TGTGCCAGCAGTTTGGGACACCCGGTCACCGGGGAGCTGTTTTTT. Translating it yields CASSLGHPVTGELFF. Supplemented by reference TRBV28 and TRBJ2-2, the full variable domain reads DVKVTQSSRYLVKRTGEKVFLECVQDMDHENMFWYRQDPGLGLRLIYFSYDVKMKEKGDIPEGYSVSREKKERFSLILESASTNQTSMYLCASSLGHPVTGELFFGEGSRLTVL.

Here the CDR3 DNA reads TGTGCCAGCAAATCTAGCGGGGGACCCGGTGAGCAGTTCTTC. Encoded protein: CASKSSGGPGEQFF. This chain uses TRBV2 with TRBJ2-1, with 10 bases matching TRBD2. J was trimmed by 9 bases and V by 7 bases; bases with no gene match: 9. Germline lookup yields CDR1 SNHLY and CDR2 FYNNEI. The CDR3 has 14 residues.

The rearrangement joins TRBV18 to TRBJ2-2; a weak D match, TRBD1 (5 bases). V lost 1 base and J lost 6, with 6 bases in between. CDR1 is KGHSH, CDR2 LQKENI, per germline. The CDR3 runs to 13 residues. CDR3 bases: TGTGCCAGCTCACCACAGGGGCCCGGGGAGCTGTTTTTT. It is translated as CASSPQGPGELFF.

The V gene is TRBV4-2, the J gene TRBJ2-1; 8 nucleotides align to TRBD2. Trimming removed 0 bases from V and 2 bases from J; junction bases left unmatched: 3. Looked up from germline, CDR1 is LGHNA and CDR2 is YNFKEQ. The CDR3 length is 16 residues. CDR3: CASSQEGREAYNEQFF. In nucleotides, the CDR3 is TGTGCCAGCAGCCAAGAAGGGCGGGAGGCCTACAATGAGCAGTTCTTC.

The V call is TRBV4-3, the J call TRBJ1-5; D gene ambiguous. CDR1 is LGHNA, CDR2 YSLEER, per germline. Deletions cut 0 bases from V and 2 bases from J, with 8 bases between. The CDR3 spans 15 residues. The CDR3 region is CASSQDRVGNQPQHF. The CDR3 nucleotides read TGCGCCAGCAGCCAAGATCGGGTGGGCAATCAGCCCCAGCATTTT.

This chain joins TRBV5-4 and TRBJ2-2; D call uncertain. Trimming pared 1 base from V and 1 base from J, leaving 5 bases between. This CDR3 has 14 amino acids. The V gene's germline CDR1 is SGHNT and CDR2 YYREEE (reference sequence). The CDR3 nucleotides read TGTGCCAGCAGCTTGAAGAGGAACACCGGGGAGCTGTTTTTT. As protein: CASSLKRNTGELFF.